The entry below gives a single T cell receptor beta chain sequence along with its context. Antigen specificity is unknown. Clones were sequenced by immunoSEQ multiplex PCR, and TCRdb holds only the in-frame ones, with some missing. The sample lists a few million clones, just over 90% occurring once. This record comes from a study of shared clonotypes between healthy human individuals. Study conclusions and caveats: On the whole, naive subsets had larger estimated richness than memory subsets had.

The clonotype comes from a man younger than 35 in good health. Some clones in this sample may be carry-over from other donors' samples. The specimen was naive CD4+ T cells from PBMCs. Subset in this sample: CD45RA+ positively selected.

The CDR3 DNA follows: TGTGCCAGCAGCTTACGGGCATCCAATAGACTGGAGACCGGGGAGCTGTTTTTT. Translated: CASSLRASNRLETGELFF. The rearrangement joins TRBV7-3 to TRBJ2-2; no definite D call. Trimming took 2 bases from V and 5 from J, leaving 21 bases between them. This CDR3 has 18 amino acids. The germline gives CDR1 SGHTA, CDR2 FQGTGA.